The clone carrying this T cell receptor beta chain was found once. J lost 1 base, V lost 7 bases, and 4 bases had no gene match. The CDR3 length is 14 residues. In germline, CDR1 is ENHRY, CDR2 SYGVKD. In the study's own analysis: Reference gene primer amplification gave estimated nucleated cell counts. TCRdb's table, derived via immunoSEQ multiplex PCR, lists solely in-frame clones and lacks some. V and J calls and clone size are copied from that table; D and trimming were computed from the DNA. Seen here are 250,000 to 300,000 clones, over 85% observed once, and the top ten hold under 2.5%. These data originate in a study of blood T cell repertoires in COVID-19.

The chain uses TRBV10-3 and TRBJ1-1; 9 bases fit TRBD1. Sample: PBMCs or T cells enriched from blood (not recorded which). This clonotype originated in an older woman who had recovered from COVID-19. The CDR3 sequence: CAITPDRGNTEAFF. In DNA, the CDR3 is TGTGCCATCACTCCGGACAGGGGGAACACTGAAGCTTTCTTT.